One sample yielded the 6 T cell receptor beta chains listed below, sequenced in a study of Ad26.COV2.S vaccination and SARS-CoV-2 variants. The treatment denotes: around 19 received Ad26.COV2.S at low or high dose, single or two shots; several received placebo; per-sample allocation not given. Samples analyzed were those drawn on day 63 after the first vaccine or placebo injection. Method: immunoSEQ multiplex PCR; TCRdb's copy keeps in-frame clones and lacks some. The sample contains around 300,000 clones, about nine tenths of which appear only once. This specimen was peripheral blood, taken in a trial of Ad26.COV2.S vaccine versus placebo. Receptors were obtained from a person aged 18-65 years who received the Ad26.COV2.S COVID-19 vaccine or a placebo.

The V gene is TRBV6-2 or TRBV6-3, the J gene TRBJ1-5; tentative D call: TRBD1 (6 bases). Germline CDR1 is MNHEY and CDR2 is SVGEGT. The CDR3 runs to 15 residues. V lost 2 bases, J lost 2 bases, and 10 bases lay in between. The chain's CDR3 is CASSYPRTGNQPQHF. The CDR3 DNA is TGTGCCAGCAGTTACCCAAGGACAGGCAATCAGCCCCAGCATTTT.

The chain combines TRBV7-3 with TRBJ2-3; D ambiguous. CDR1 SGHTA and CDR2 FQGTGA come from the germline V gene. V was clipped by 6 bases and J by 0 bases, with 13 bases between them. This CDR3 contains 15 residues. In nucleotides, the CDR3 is TGTGCCAGCAGTGCACTGGGGATGAGCACAGATACGCAGTATTTT. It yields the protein CASSALGMSTDTQYF. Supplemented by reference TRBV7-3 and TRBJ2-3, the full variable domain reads GAGVSQTPSNKVTEKGKYVELRCDPISGHTALYWYRQSLGQGPEFLIYFQGTGAADDSGLPNDRFFAVRPEGSVSTLKIQRTERGDSAVYLCASSALGMSTDTQYFGPGTRLTVL.

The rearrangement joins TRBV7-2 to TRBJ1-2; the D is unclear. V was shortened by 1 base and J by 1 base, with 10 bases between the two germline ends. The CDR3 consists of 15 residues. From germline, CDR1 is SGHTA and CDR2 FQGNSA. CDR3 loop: CASSLGLEFNYGYTF. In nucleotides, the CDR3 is TGTGCCAGCAGCTTAGGACTAGAATTTAACTATGGCTACACCTTC.

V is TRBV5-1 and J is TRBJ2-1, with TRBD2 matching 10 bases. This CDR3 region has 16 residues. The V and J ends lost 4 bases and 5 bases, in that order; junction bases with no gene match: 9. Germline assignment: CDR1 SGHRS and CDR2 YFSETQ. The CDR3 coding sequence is TGCGCCAGCAGCCTACCCGGGACTAGCGTAAACAATGAGCAGTTCTTC. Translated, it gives CASSLPGTSVNNEQFF.

The CDR3 nucleotides are TGCGCCAGCAATGACCGACCCTACGAGCAGTACTTC. This encodes CASNDRPYEQYF. The V gene is TRBV10-2, the J gene TRBJ2-7, with D unclear. V was shortened by 7 bases and J by 2 bases, with 9 bases between the two germline ends. CDR3 length: 12 amino acids. Germline V gives CDR1 WSHSY, CDR2 SAAADI.

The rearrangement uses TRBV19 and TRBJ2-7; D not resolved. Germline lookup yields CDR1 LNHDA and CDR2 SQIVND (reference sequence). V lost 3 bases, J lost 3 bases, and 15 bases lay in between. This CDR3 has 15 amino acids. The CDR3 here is CASSIALQSVYEQYF. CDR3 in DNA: TGTGCCAGTAGTATTGCCCTGCAAAGCGTCTACGAGCAGTACTTC.